A single sample gave rise to the 10 T cell receptor beta chains below, sequenced in a study of radiotherapy plus CTLA-4 blockade in lung cancer. TCRdb's table, derived via immunoSEQ multiplex PCR, lists solely in-frame clones and lacks some. This sample has about 59,000 clones, with about 72% found just once. Sample: peripheral blood, taken from a patient treated with radiotherapy plus ipilimumab. These receptors were taken from a human donor with non-small cell lung cancer whose response to radiotherapy plus ipilimumab could not be evaluated.

The CDR3 spells CASSVNSGATYEQYF. CDR3 sequence (DNA): TGCGCCAGCAGCGTCAATAGCGGGGCGACCTACGAGCAGTACTTC. The chain employs TRBV5-1 and TRBJ2-7; TRBD2 aligns across 8 bases. CDR3 size: 15 residues. Germline-derived CDR1 and CDR2 are SGHRS and YFSETQ. The V and J ends lost 4 bases and 2 bases, in that order; junction bases with no gene match: 8.

This chain connects TRBV28 to TRBJ2-5; 10 bases align to TRBD2. Germline V gives CDR1 MDHEN, CDR2 SYDVKM. This CDR3 region has 17 residues. V lost 6 bases and J lost 3; bases outside the gene matches: 13. CDR3 nucleotide sequence: TGTGCCAGCAGGTCAGCGGGAGGGCCTCGGGGTAAAGAGACCCAGTACTTC. This codes for CASRSAGGPRGKETQYF.

This clone came up once. The chain carries TRBV7-2 and TRBJ1-5; D call uncertain. The CDR3 is 14 residues long. Germline CDR1 and CDR2: SGHTA and FQGNSA. Trimming left V 2 bases short and J 7 bases short, with 12 bases between. CDR3 in DNA: TGTGCCAGCAGCTTAAAATCGGAGAGCCAGCCCCAGCATTTT. It is translated as CASSLKSESQPQHF.

The gene calls are TRBV20-1 and TRBJ1-1; D is ambiguous. The CDR3 contains 11 residues. Germline CDR1 is DFQATT and CDR2 is SNEGSKA (reference sequence). Trimming removed 3 bases at V and 7 bases at J, with 9 bases between. The CDR3 region has the DNA TGCAGTGCTAGGTCAGGCGTTGAAGCTTTCTTT. This gives the protein CSARSGVEAFF.

V is TRBV19 and J is TRBJ1-5, with TRBD1 identical over 9 bases. V dropped 9 bases and J dropped 7; count of bases not matched to a gene: 7. Germline lookup yields CDR1 LNHDA and CDR2 SQIVND (reference sequence). The CDR3 length is 13 residues. The DNA of the CDR3 is TGTGCCAGCGGGACAGGGCCCGGGCAGCCCCAGCATTTT. It yields the protein CASGTGPGQPQHF.

The rearrangement uses TRBV6-1 and TRBJ1-1; D remains ambiguous. CDR1 is MNHNS and CDR2 is SASEGT in the germline V gene. The V end was cut by 4 bases, the J end by 0 bases, with 9 bases between. The length of the CDR3 is 14 residues. CDR3 in DNA: TGTGCCAGCAGTGGCAGGTCCATGAACACTGAAGCTTTCTTT. This gives the protein CASSGRSMNTEAFF.

This clone was recorded only once. The CDR3: CASSLSGGGYTF. The CDR3 DNA reads TGTGCCAGCAGCCTATCGGGGGGTGGCTACACCTTC. V gene TRBV6-4 combines with J gene TRBJ1-2; TRBD1 is a possible D gene (5 bases). Germline loops: CDR1 MRHNA, CDR2 SNTAGT. The ends were cut back, 6 bases at V and 7 bases at J, with 12 bases in the middle. The CDR3 runs to 12 residues.

The rearrangement links TRBV7-9 to TRBJ2-3; the match to TRBD2 covers 13 bases. The V gene's germline CDR1 is SEHNR and CDR2 FQNEAQ (reference sequence). The CDR3 runs to 19 residues. Trimming took 3 bases from V and 2 from J; bases not matched to a gene: 11. CDR3 in amino acids: CASSFRKGLAGWATDTQYF. As DNA, the CDR3 is TGTGCCAGCAGCTTTCGGAAGGGACTAGCGGGGTGGGCCACAGATACGCAGTATTTT.

The V and J genes are TRBV7-2 and TRBJ2-7; 10 nucleotides line up with TRBD2. CDR3 length: 16 residues. Per the germline V gene, CDR1 is SGHTA and CDR2 is FQGNSA. The V gene end was trimmed by 1 base and the J gene end by 2 bases; junction bases not matched to a gene: 5. The CDR3 nucleotides read TGTGCCAGCAGCTTAGACGGACTAGCGGCACCCTACGAGCAGTACTTC. Translating it yields CASSLDGLAAPYEQYF.

A few counts support this clone. The rearrangement uses TRBV19 and TRBJ2-1, with 12 bases fitting TRBD2. From germline, CDR1 is LNHDA and CDR2 SQIVND (reference sequence). The junction had 6 bases not matched to a gene; V was cut back by 4 bases and J by 5 bases. This CDR3 has 16 residues. CDR3 in amino acids: CASSRRLAGVHNEQFF. DNA for the CDR3: TGTGCCAGTAGTAGGAGACTAGCGGGGGTACACAATGAGCAGTTCTTC.